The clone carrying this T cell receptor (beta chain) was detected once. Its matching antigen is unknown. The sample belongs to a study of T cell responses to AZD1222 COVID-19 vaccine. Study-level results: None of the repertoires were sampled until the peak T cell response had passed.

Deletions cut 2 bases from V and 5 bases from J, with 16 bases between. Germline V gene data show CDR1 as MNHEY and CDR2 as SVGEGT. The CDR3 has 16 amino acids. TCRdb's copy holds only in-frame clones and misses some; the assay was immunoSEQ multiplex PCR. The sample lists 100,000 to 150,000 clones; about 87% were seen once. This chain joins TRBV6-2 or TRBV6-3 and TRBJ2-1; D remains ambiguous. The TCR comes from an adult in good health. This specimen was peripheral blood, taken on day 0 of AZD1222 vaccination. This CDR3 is CASSYNSSLHDNEQFF. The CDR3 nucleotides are TGTGCCAGCAGTTACAACTCATCCCTTCATGACAATGAGCAGTTCTTC.